The next 10 T cell receptor beta chains were all read from a single sample in a study of T cells after yellow fever vaccination (dated by TCRdb to the late 2010s). The treatment or condition label on this specimen signifies: live attenuated yellow fever vaccine strain. The method was 5' RACE. Sequencing took place on an Illumina NovaSeq 6000. TCRdb handled the public reads itself, with Q25 trimming in fastp and clone calling in MiXCR, and kept productive beta chains. A single entry per CDR3 protein holds the most common genes and DNA from its merged rows. This sample lists more than 300,000 distinct CDR3 sequences; approximately 12% were detected once. The leading ten clones occupy 3% to 3.5% of the sample. The sequenced sample was CD4+ T cells sorted from PBMCs, obtained 45 days after the yellow fever booster vaccination. The receptors were sampled from a man younger than 35 who received the YFV17D yellow fever vaccine.

DNA of the CDR3: TGCGCCAGCTGGCGGCCGGGACGCGACAAAAACATTCAGTACTTC. Protein: CASWRPGRDKNIQYF. The chain is built from TRBV23-1 and TRBJ2-4; D may match TRBD1 or TRBD2 (5 bases each). TRBV23-1 is sorted into the ORF group, with uncertain function. Trimming took 8 bases from V and 3 from J, leaving 17 bases between them. The CDR3 runs 15 residues.

This chain connects TRBV4-2 to TRBJ1-1; TRBD1 aligns across 7 bases. V gave up 2 bases and J gave up 0 bases; unmatched junction bases: 12. This CDR3 is 18 amino acids long. CDR1 is LGHNA and CDR2 is YNFKEQ in the germline V gene. The CDR3 here is CASSQRKGQPYLNTEAFF. CDR3 coding DNA: TGTGCCAGCAGCCAACGCAAGGGACAGCCTTATTTGAACACTGAAGCTTTCTTT.

This clonotype was seen a handful of times. V is TRBV4-3 and J is TRBJ2-7, with D perhaps matching TRBD2 (5 bases). CDR3 length: 15 amino acids. CDR1 LGHNA and CDR2 YSLEER come from the germline V gene. V lost 2 bases and J 0 bases, leaving 11 bases between the germline ends. In nucleotides, the CDR3 is TGCGCCAGCAGCCAATACTCGGGATACTCCTACGAGCAGTACTTC. Protein sequence: CASSQYSGYSYEQYF.

The chain carries TRBV20-1 and TRBJ2-2; no reliable D call. The germline V and J ends were trimmed by 3 bases and 4 bases, with 6 bases remaining between them. This CDR3 has 12 amino acids. Germline V CDR1 and CDR2: DFQATT, SNEGSKA (reference sequence). The CDR3 DNA reads as TGCAGTGCTAGTAGGTCCACCGGGGAGCTGTTTTTT. Encoded protein: CSASRSTGELFF.

The sample holds many counts of this clonotype. This chain uses TRBV5-4 with TRBJ1-1, with D perhaps TRBD1 (5 bases). V was pared by 3 bases and J by 5 bases, with 5 bases between. The CDR3 covers 11 residues. Germline CDR1 and CDR2: SGHNT and YYREEE (reference sequence). Here the CDR3 DNA reads TGTGCCAGCAGCTACAGGACTGAAGCTTTCTTT. It is translated as CASSYRTEAFF. Drawing the rest from reference TRBV5-4 and TRBJ1-1, the complete variable domain is ETGVTQSPTHLIKTRGQQVTLRCSSQSGHNTVSWYQQALGQGPQFIFQYYREEENGRGNFPPRFSGLQFPNYSSELNVNALELDDSALYLCASSYRTEAFFGQGTRLTVV.

The chain combines TRBV10-1 with TRBJ2-3, with D hard to call. V was pared by 6 bases and J by 0 bases, with 7 bases between. CDR3 length: 13 residues. The V gene's germline CDR1 is WNHNN and CDR2 SYGVQD (reference sequence). CDR3 DNA: TGCGCCAGCAGCCCTTTTAGCACAGATACGCAGTATTTT. Translation gives CASSPFSTDTQYF.

V is TRBV20-1 and J is TRBJ1-2, with D possibly TRBD1 on 6 matching bases. CDR1 and CDR2 from the germline V gene are DFQATT and SNEGSKA (reference sequence). The CDR3 runs 13 residues. Trimming removed 4 bases from V and 3 bases from J, with 12 bases in between. CDR3 loop: CSAIVTGHYGYTF. The CDR3 DNA is TGCAGTGCTATCGTGACAGGCCACTATGGCTACACCTTC.

This clonotype turned up a few times. The rearrangement links TRBV6-6 to TRBJ1-6; tentatively, D is TRBD1 (6 bases). CDR1 MNHNY and CDR2 SVGAGI come from the germline V gene (reference sequence). The V end was cut by 6 bases, the J end by 5 bases, with 14 bases between. This CDR3 is built from 15 residues. CDR3 loop: CASRREDRNNSPLHF. The CDR3 DNA sequence: TGTGCCAGCAGAAGAGAAGACAGGAATAATTCACCCCTCCACTTT.

The rearrangement uses TRBV5-4 and TRBJ1-4; D remains ambiguous. The CDR3 spans 14 residues. Germline CDR1 reads SGHNT; CDR2 reads YYREEE (reference sequence). V lost 2 bases, J lost 8 bases, and 13 bases lay in between. The CDR3 nucleotides are TGTGCCAGCAGCTTCGGGCCCGAGGGAGAAAAACTGTTTTTT. Its translation: CASSFGPEGEKLFF.

This clonotype has just a few counts. The V call is TRBV10-3, the J call TRBJ2-1, with 10 nucleotides matching TRBD1. This CDR3 comprises 14 residues. With V trimmed by 6 bases and J by 9 bases, 8 bases remained unmatched. CDR1 ENHRY and CDR2 SYGVKD come from the germline V gene. The CDR3 region has the DNA TGTGCCATCAGGGACGGGACAGGGGCGCCTGAGCAGTTCTTC. Protein: CAIRDGTGAPEQFF.